One and the same sample provided the 5 T cell receptor beta chains below, sequenced in a study of cytomegalovirus exposure and HLA in healthy donors. With 60 Vbeta and 13 Jbeta primers, the PCR was carried out. Sequenced by immunoSEQ multiplex PCR; TCRdb stores in-frame clones only, minus some. Altogether around 150,000 clones are present, roughly four fifths being singletons, with the ten largest covering around 15%. Sequencing was done on a sample of PBMCs. Receptors originate from a human donor in good health.

The chain couples TRBV7-9 to TRBJ2-1; TRBD2 agrees at 10 bases. Germline lookup yields CDR1 SEHNR and CDR2 FQNEAQ (reference sequence). The ends lost 5 bases at V and 3 bases at J; junction bases unmatched: 7. The CDR3 runs 16 residues. Here the CDR3 DNA reads TGTGCCAGCAGCGACCCTAGCGGGGGCTACTACAATGAGCAGTTCTTC. Translating it yields CASSDPSGGYYNEQFF. The full variable domain, completed using reference TRBV7-9 and TRBJ2-1, is DTGVSQNPRHKITKRGQNVTFRCDPISEHNRLYWYRQTLGQGPEFLTYFQNEAQLEKSRLLSDRFSAERPKGSFSTLEIQRTEQGDSAMYLCASSDPSGGYYNEQFFGPGTRLTVL.

This rearrangement joins TRBV28 to TRBJ1-1, with D perhaps TRBD1 (6 bases). The CDR3 is made up of 14 amino acids. Germline V lookup: CDR1 MDHEN, CDR2 SYDVKM. Trimming shortened V by 2 bases and J by 7 bases, and 14 bases separated the two germline ends. CDR3 sequence (DNA): TGTGCCAGCAGTTTAATGTCGACAGGTCGTGAAGCTTTCTTT. This translates into CASSLMSTGREAFF.

The chain joins TRBV5-1 to TRBJ2-5, with 7 bases identical to TRBD1. The V segment lost 3 bases and the J segment 3 bases; nucleotides outside the gene matches: 5. From germline, CDR1 is SGHRS and CDR2 YFSETQ. The length of the CDR3 is 14 residues. CDR3 in amino acids: CASSSGTVEETQYF. In nucleotides, the CDR3 is TGCGCCAGCAGCTCGGGGACAGTTGAAGAGACCCAGTACTTC.

The J gene is TRBJ2-6, the V gene TRBV30; TRBD1 matches at 10 bases. V lost 7 bases to trimming and J lost 3 bases; unmatched junction nucleotides: 6. This CDR3 has 15 residues. Germline loops: CDR1 GTSNPN, CDR2 SVGIG (reference sequence). CDR3 residues: CASGTGDFGANVLTF. The CDR3 DNA follows: TGTGCCTCCGGGACAGGGGATTTTGGGGCCAACGTCCTGACTTTC.

The chain has TRBV2 and TRBJ2-7; 8 positions agree with TRBD2. Per germline, CDR1 SNHLY and CDR2 FYNNEI. This CDR3 is 13 amino acids long. Trimming at V came to 5 bases and at J to 4 bases, leaving 4 bases not matched to a gene. The CDR3, as DNA: TGTGCCAGCAGTAGCGGGGGACGGTACGAGCAGTACTTC. Translation gives CASSSGGRYEQYF.